Listed here are 21 T cell receptor beta chains from one sample, sequenced in a study of shared clonotypes between healthy human individuals. The assay was immunoSEQ multiplex PCR, and TCRdb's table has in-frame clones only and misses some. The repertoire holds over 95,000 clones, with about 45% as singletons. Sequencing input: PBMCs. These receptors came from a woman aged 40-49 years in good health. Some clones in this sample may be carry-over from other donors' samples.

In its sample, this clone was seen many times. The gene calls are TRBV13 and TRBJ1-3, with D tentatively TRBD1 (5 bases). This CDR3 spans 14 amino acids. Trimming removed 1 base at V and 4 bases at J, with 8 bases between. Germline V gene lookup returns CDR1 PRHDT and CDR2 FYEKMQ (reference sequence). DNA of the CDR3: TGTGCCAGCAGCTTAGCGTCAGGGGGAAACACCATATATTTT. Protein: CASSLASGGNTIYF.

The chain combines TRBV2 with TRBJ2-2; D is possibly TRBD1 (5 bases). The CDR3 is 14 amino acids. Trimming cost V 6 bases and J 4 bases, with 12 bases left between them. Looked up from germline, CDR1 is SNHLY and CDR2 is FYNNEI. CDR3 nucleotide sequence: TGTGCCAGCAGCCCGTTGACAGTCACCGGGGAGCTGTTTTTT. Protein: CASSPLTVTGELFF.

The sample holds a few counts of this clone. This chain uses TRBV5-4 with TRBJ2-5; D unclear. Per the germline V gene, CDR1 is SGHNT and CDR2 is YYREEE (reference sequence). Trimming removed 0 bases at V and 3 bases at J, with 12 bases between. The CDR3 runs to 15 residues. CDR3 nucleotide sequence: TGTGCCAGCAGCTTGGCCTCCGGCCTGAAAGAGACCCAGTACTTC. Its translation: CASSLASGLKETQYF. The full variable domain, its missing parts supplied by reference TRBV5-4 and TRBJ2-5, is ETGVTQSPTHLIKTRGQQVTLRCSSQSGHNTVSWYQQALGQGPQFIFQYYREEENGRGNFPPRFSGLQFPNYSSELNVNALELDDSALYLCASSLASGLKETQYFGPGTRLLVL.

As DNA, the CDR3 is TGTGCCTGGAGTGTTGGGCCGGGCACTGAAGCTTTCTTT. Protein sequence: CAWSVGPGTEAFF. The chain links TRBV30 to TRBJ1-1; no clear D gene. The CDR3 runs 13 residues. V was cut by 0 bases and J by 4 bases, with 9 bases left in between. Germline CDR1 reads GTSNPN; CDR2 reads SVGIG (reference sequence).

This clone was picked up many times. This chain uses TRBV7-9 with TRBJ2-1; 14 bases agree with TRBD2. J was trimmed by 10 bases and V by 5 bases; bases with no gene match: 7. The germline V gene encodes CDR1 SEHNR and CDR2 FQNEAQ (reference sequence). The CDR3 sequence is 15 residues long. The DNA for the CDR3 is TGTGCCAGCAGCCCAGGGGGACTAGCGGGAGAAGAGCAGTTCTTC. Protein sequence: CASSPGGLAGEEQFF.

This clone has a handful of counts. The J gene is TRBJ1-2, the V gene TRBV27; 11 bases agree with TRBD1. CDR3 length: 15 amino acids. CDR1 is MNHEY, CDR2 SMNVEV, per germline (reference sequence). Trimming took 0 bases from V and 4 from J; bases not matched to a gene: 1. The CDR3, as DNA: TGTGCCAGCAGTTTATCCGGGACAGGGGGCTATGGCTACACCTTC. Translated: CASSLSGTGGYGYTF.

As regards this clone: A far bigger clonotype differs at one base, so this is likely a read error. The chain employs TRBV5-1 and TRBJ2-2; 9 bases fit TRBD2. With 7 bases clipped from V and 7 bases from J, the junction kept 8 bases outside the gene matches. Germline V lookup: CDR1 SGHRS, CDR2 YFSETQ. The CDR3 is 14 residues long. This CDR3 is CASRASGVVGELFF. CDR3 bases: TGCGCCAGCCGGGCTAGCGGGGTGGTCGGGGAGCTGTTTTTT.

The chain joins TRBV18 to TRBJ1-4; the D is unclear. Deletions cut 0 bases from V and 7 bases from J, with 6 bases between. The CDR3 length is 13 residues. CDR1 and CDR2 from the germline V gene are KGHSH and LQKENI. The CDR3 DNA follows: TGTGCCAGCTCACCACCGGCGAGTGAAAAACTGTTTTTT. It encodes CASSPPASEKLFF.

CDR3 DNA: TGTGCCAGCAGTCTCCGGGACACCTTTCGAGATACGCAGTATTTT. Translating it yields CASSLRDTFRDTQYF. The chain links TRBV6-1 to TRBJ2-3; TRBD1 might be the D (6 bases). The CDR3 totals 15 residues. The germline gives CDR1 MNHNS, CDR2 SASEGT. With 5 bases removed from V and 5 bases from J, the gap between germline ends came to 17 bases.

This clone was seen repeatedly, ten times or more. The chain recombines TRBV7-8 with TRBJ2-1; 7 bases line up with TRBD2. Germline CDR1 and CDR2: SGHVS and FQNEAQ. This CDR3 contains 14 residues. J lost 9 bases, V lost 8 bases, and 13 bases had no gene match. The CDR3 here is CASVSSGFWGEQFF. The CDR3 nucleotides read TGTGCCAGCGTGAGTAGCGGGTTCTGGGGTGAGCAGTTCTTC. The variable domain in full, with the rest retrieved from reference TRBV7-8 and TRBJ2-1, is GAGVSQSPRYKVAKRGQDVALRCDPISGHVSLFWYQQALGQGPEFLTYFQNEAQLDKSGLPSDRFFAERPEGSVSTLKIQRTQQEDSAVYLCASVSSGFWGEQFFGPGTRLTVL.

This clone was counted a few times. The J gene is TRBJ2-7, the V gene TRBV30; D call uncertain. Germline V gene sequence: CDR1 GTSNPN, CDR2 SVGIG (reference sequence). The CDR3 extends over 13 amino acids. V lost 8 bases and J lost 5, with 19 bases in between. The CDR3 DNA follows: TGTGCCCGACCCCCCCAACCCTGGGACGAGCAGTACTTC. Protein sequence: CARPPQPWDEQYF.

The V call is TRBV7-8, the J call TRBJ1-3, with a weak D call TRBD1 (6 bases). The germline CDR1 and CDR2 sequences are SGHVS and FQNEAQ. Trimming cost V 5 bases and J 3 bases, with 17 bases left between them. The CDR3 length is 16 residues. This CDR3 is CASSPGVVNLGNTIYF. CDR3 nucleotide sequence: TGTGCCAGCAGCCCAGGGGTTGTTAACCTTGGAAACACCATATATTTT.

At least ten counts were recorded for this clone. The gene calls are TRBV28 and TRBJ2-7; 8 bases fit TRBD1. J lost 4 bases, V lost 0 bases, and 5 bases had no gene match. Germline assignment: CDR1 MDHEN and CDR2 SYDVKM. The CDR3 has 15 amino acids. CDR3 amino acids: CASSLWRDRGYEQYF. In DNA, the CDR3 is TGTGCCAGCAGTTTATGGAGAGACAGGGGATACGAGCAGTACTTC.

On this clone: A much larger clone sits a single nucleotide away, making a read error possible. The same CDR3 is also encoded by other DNA sequences in this sample. The CDR3 DNA follows: TGCGCCAGCAGCCAAGGTCTAACAGAGACTAACTATGGCTACACCTTC. Protein sequence: CASSQGLTETNYGYTF. The chain couples TRBV4-1 to TRBJ1-2, with unresolved D. The germline CDR1 and CDR2 sequences are MGHRA and YSYEKL. The CDR3 runs 16 residues. V was cut by 1 base and J by 0 bases, with 12 bases left in between.

This chain uses TRBV19 with TRBJ1-5; no definite D call. This CDR3 spans 13 amino acids. Per germline, CDR1 LNHDA and CDR2 SQIVND (reference sequence). V was pared by 5 bases and J by 5 bases, with 10 bases between. The CDR3: CASSGETHQPQHF. The CDR3 DNA follows: TGTGCCAGTAGTGGCGAAACCCATCAGCCCCAGCATTTT.

A word on this clone: A read error may explain this, as a much larger clone is one base away. The chain uses TRBV6-6 and TRBJ2-2, with TRBD2 matching 10 bases. The CDR3 totals 15 residues. Looked up from germline, CDR1 is MNHNY and CDR2 is SVGAGI (reference sequence). The trim removed 4 bases at V and 1 base at J, leaving 0 bases unmatched. CDR3 sequence (DNA): TGTGCCAGCAGTTGGACTAGCGGGAACACCGGGGAGCTGTTTTTT. It is translated as CASSWTSGNTGELFF.

The chain recombines TRBV6-1 with TRBJ1-5, with TRBD1 matching 7 bases. The germline V gene encodes CDR1 MNHNS and CDR2 SASEGT. V shed 6 bases and J 7 bases; nucleotides not matched to a gene: 12. The CDR3 contains 15 residues. CDR3 loop: CASRIPGQRSQPQHF. The DNA for the CDR3 is TGTGCCAGCAGGATACCGGGACAGAGATCGCAGCCCCAGCATTTT.

The chain is built from TRBV6-6 and TRBJ2-5; D is undetermined. The tail of the sequence fits TRBJ2-7 better, so the J call may be wrong. The CDR3 has 15 amino acids. Germline lookup yields CDR1 MNHNY and CDR2 SVGAGI (reference sequence). The CDR3 region is CASSYEETGSYEQYF. The CDR3 DNA follows: TGTGCCAGCAGTTACGAGGAAACGGGCTCCTACGAGCAGTACTTC.

The V call is TRBV5-6, the J call TRBJ2-7; possible D gene TRBD1, 5 bases. V dropped 2 bases and J dropped 2 bases, with 8 bases sitting between them. This CDR3 spans 13 amino acids. Germline lookup yields CDR1 SGHDT and CDR2 YYEEEE. CDR3 region: CASSFGQAYEQYF. The CDR3 DNA follows: TGTGCCAGCAGCTTCGGACAAGCCTACGAGCAGTACTTC.

With respect to this clone: Germline is not matched at one junction end, which may reflect a read error. V gene TRBV5-5 combines with J gene TRBJ2-2; 7 bases are shared with TRBD1. This CDR3 is built from 16 residues. Per germline, CDR1 SGHKS and CDR2 YYEKEE (reference sequence). Written as DNA, the CDR3 is TGTGCCATCAGCTCAAGACAGGGCTGGGACACCGGGGAGCTGTTTTTT. It is translated as CAISSRQGWDTGELFF.

This clone was detected many times. The chain uses TRBV27 and TRBJ1-2; no clear D. Germline values: CDR1 MNHEY, CDR2 SMNVEV (reference sequence). The CDR3 sequence is 14 residues long. Trimming took 6 bases from V and 3 from J, leaving 14 bases between them. Here the CDR3 reads CASRETKEHYGYTF. DNA of the CDR3: TGTGCCAGCAGGGAGACAAAGGAACACTATGGCTACACCTTC.